This TCR beta chain is drawn from a study of early T cells in non-severe SARS-CoV-2 infection. This clonotype has ten or more counts. The CDR3 is made up of 13 amino acids. The V end lost 8 bases, the J end lost 4 bases, and 14 bases lay between the germline ends. Per germline, CDR1 MNHEY and CDR2 SVGAGI. TCRdb re-analysed the 5' RACE reads in MiXCR, keeping a single row per CDR3 protein. The sample lists around 44,000 distinct CDR3 sequences, around 7.7% seen once, with 5.8% in the top ten. The sequence was collected from an adult who was a healthcare worker with PCR-confirmed SARS-CoV-2 infection or an uninfected control (not recorded which). The sequencing input was whole blood. The rearrangement links TRBV6-5 to TRBJ1-2, with no clear D. Here the CDR3 DNA reads TGTGCCAGCTTGGGCTCCGGTGGCTATGGCTACACCTTC. This gives the protein CASLGSGGYGYTF.